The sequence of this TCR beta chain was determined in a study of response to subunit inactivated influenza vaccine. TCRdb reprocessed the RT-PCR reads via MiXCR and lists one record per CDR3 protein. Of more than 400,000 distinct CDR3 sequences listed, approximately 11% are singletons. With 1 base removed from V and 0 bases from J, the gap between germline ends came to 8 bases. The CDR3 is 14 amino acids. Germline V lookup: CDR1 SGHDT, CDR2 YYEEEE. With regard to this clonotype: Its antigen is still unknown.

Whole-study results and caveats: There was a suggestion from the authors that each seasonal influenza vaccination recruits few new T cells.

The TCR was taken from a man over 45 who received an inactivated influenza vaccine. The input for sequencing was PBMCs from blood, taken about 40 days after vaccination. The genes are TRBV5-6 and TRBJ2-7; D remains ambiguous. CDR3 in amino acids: CASSLTRISYEQYF. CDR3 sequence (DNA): TGTGCCAGCAGCTTGACACGGATCTCCTACGAGCAGTACTTC.